This T cell receptor beta chain came from a study of shared clonotypes between healthy human individuals. Looking at the study overall: Researchers drew samples from a couple of women and a few men aged 18 to 49. Each donor had three CD4 naive, three CD4 memory, two CD8 naive and one CD8 memory plate.

Recent vaccinations or acute infections were absent in the healthy HIV-negative adult donors. Points from the study as a whole: Naive subsets typically showed greater estimated richness than memory subsets.

Remarks on this clone: The antigen is unknown.

The method was immunoSEQ multiplex PCR; TCRdb's version includes in-frame clones alone and lacks a portion of them. Counted here are around 720,000 clones, 55% to 85% occurring once; the ten biggest clones make up around 1.8%. The clonotype originates from a woman aged 25 to 39 in good health. Input material: memory CD4+ T cells sorted from blood. The subset denotes: CD45RA-negative fraction.

The CDR3 loop is CASKIGPGDTQYF. The CDR3 DNA follows: TGTGCCAGCAAAATCGGCCCGGGAGATACGCAGTATTTT. The chain combines TRBV28 with TRBJ2-3; D not certain. The germline V gene encodes CDR1 MDHEN and CDR2 SYDVKM. V was clipped by 7 bases and J by 5 bases, with 13 bases between them. The CDR3 extends over 13 amino acids. Variable domain in full (rest from reference TRBV28 and TRBJ2-3): DVKVTQSSRYLVKRTGEKVFLECVQDMDHENMFWYRQDPGLGLRLIYFSYDVKMKEKGDIPEGYSVSREKKERFSLILESASTNQTSMYLCASKIGPGDTQYFGPGTRLTVL.